This T cell receptor (beta chain) was captured in a study of blood T cell repertoires in COVID-19. Study context: Samples of COVID-19 (acute and convalescent) were obtained from the United States, Italy and Spain. PBMCs, B-cell-depleted T cells, or T cells provided the cDNA or gDNA that made up the material.

In the study's own analysis: By means of reference gene primer amplification, nucleated cell counts were estimated. The repertoire was sequenced with immunoSEQ multiplex PCR; TCRdb's copy has only in-frame clones and lacks some. Clone size and the V and J calls come from that table; the DNA yielded D and trimming. The sample contains 300,000 or so clones, around 89% of which appear only once. CDR1 is MGHRA, CDR2 YSYEKL, per germline. The CDR3 contains 16 residues. V was shortened by 1 base and J by 2 bases, with 14 bases between the two germline ends. The chain recombines TRBV4-1 with TRBJ1-2; possible D gene TRBD1, 6 bases. The clonotype originates from a woman between 40 and 55 years old with acute or convalescent COVID-19. Sequencing used peripheral blood. The CDR3, as DNA: TGCGCCAGCAGCCAAGCACCCAGGGGCGAAAACTATGGCTACACCTTC. Protein product: CASSQAPRGENYGYTF.